Reported below is one T cell receptor (beta chain). Germline CDR1 and CDR2: MNHEY and SVGAGI. The CDR3 covers 15 residues. Trimming shortened V by 2 bases and J by 10 bases, and 19 bases separated the two germline ends. The data originate from a study of T cells after yellow fever vaccination. TCRdb processed the 5' RACE reads anew with MiXCR; each CDR3 protein has one entry. The sample has roughly 500,000 distinct CDR3 sequences; less than 20% are singletons. The sample consisted of PBMCs, taken 15 days after the yellow fever booster vaccination. The sequence was obtained from a man aged 30-40 years who received the YFV17D yellow fever vaccine. J is TRBJ2-3 and V is TRBV6-5; tentative D call: TRBD2 (6 bases). The CDR3 bases are TGTGCCAGCAGTTACCTGCGGGACCTCAGATCTGCGCAGTATTTT. Its translation: CASSYLRDLRSAQYF.